This T cell receptor (beta chain) was identified in a study of metastatic and nonmetastatic thyroid tumors. On the study more broadly: Where malignant and benign thyroid patients were concerned, repertoires were compared across blood and tumor or nodule tissue.

Per the authors' pipeline: A papillary thyroid cancer distant-metastasis classifier was built from CDR3 differences across clinicopathological groups. TCRdb called clones again from the PCR reads with MiXCR. The V and J calls reflect TCRdb's pipeline rather than the authors' work. This sample has around 6,000 clones, with 25% to 30% found just once. The ends lost 5 bases at V and 6 bases at J; junction bases unmatched: 2. CDR1 and CDR2 from the germline V gene are MNHNS and SASEGT. The CDR3 loop spans 13 amino acids. Study-wide results and caveats: Patients with malignant thyroid tumors reportedly had significantly higher TCR beta diversity than those with benign nodules, in blood and tumor.

By sample share, this clone is large. Its antigen is unidentified. Treatment of any kind had been given to no patient before thyroid surgery. This receptor was obtained from a female donor with papillary thyroid cancer or a benign thyroid nodule (not recorded which). Some clones in this sample may be carry-over from other donors' samples. V gene TRBV6-1 combines with J gene TRBJ2-2; TRBD2 matches at 8 bases. The sequencing input was adjacent normal tissue. The CDR3 DNA sequence: TGTGCCAGCAGTCGAGCGGGGGCCGGGGAGCTGTTTTTT. It encodes CASSRAGAGELFF.